This passage covers 19 T cell receptor beta chains from one sample sequenced in a study of cytomegalovirus exposure and HLA in healthy donors. Libraries were prepared by immunoSEQ multiplex PCR; TCRdb keeps only in-frame clonotypes and omits some of them. The sample contains 200,000 or so clones, more than 80% of which appear only once. The sample comprised PBMCs. These receptors came from a man younger than 35 in good health and CMV-seropositive.

Written as DNA, the CDR3 is TGTGCCAGCAGCCAGAGACTAGCGGGAGGGCCGAATGAGCAGTTCTTC. Translation gives CASSQRLAGGPNEQFF. The chain couples TRBV4-2 to TRBJ2-1; 14 nucleotides match TRBD2. V was clipped by 3 bases and J by 7 bases; unmatched bases: 5. CDR3 length: 16 residues. Germline lookup yields CDR1 LGHNA and CDR2 YNFKEQ.

The rearrangement joins TRBV7-2 to TRBJ2-1, with 12 bases identical to TRBD2. Germline CDR1 reads SGHTA; CDR2 reads FQGNSA. Trimming removed 1 base from V and 9 bases from J; junction bases left unmatched: 4. The length of the CDR3 is 15 residues. DNA for the CDR3: TGTGCCAGCAGCTTAGGGACTAGCGGGATTGGTGAGCAGTTCTTC. This codes for CASSLGTSGIGEQFF.

CDR3 sequence (DNA): TGTGCCACCAGCAGAGCTGGACTGCAAGAGACCCAGTACTTC. Its protein is CATSRAGLQETQYF. The gene calls are TRBV15 and TRBJ2-5, with D perhaps matching TRBD2 (5 bases). The CDR3 extends over 14 amino acids. The V end lost 1 base, the J end lost 2 bases, and 8 bases lay between the germline ends. Germline CDR1 LNHNV, CDR2 YYDKDF (reference sequence).

This clone appeared a few times. The chain has TRBV27 and TRBJ2-5; 9 bases fit TRBD1. This CDR3 is 14 amino acids long. Trimming took 5 bases from V and 5 from J; bases not matched to a gene: 6. Germline assignment: CDR1 MNHEY and CDR2 SMNVEV (reference sequence). The CDR3 sequence is CASSEGQGTETQYF. In nucleotides, the CDR3 is TGTGCCAGCAGTGAAGGACAGGGGACGGAGACCCAGTACTTC.

The V and J genes are TRBV9 and TRBJ2-1, with D perhaps TRBD2 (5 bases). Germline V gene data show CDR1 as SGDLS and CDR2 as YYNGEE. CDR3 length: 13 amino acids. The V end lost 1 base, the J end lost 5 bases, and 7 bases lay between the germline ends. For the CDR3, the DNA is TGTGCCAGCAGCGTACTAGCCAACAATGAGCAGTTCTTC. Its protein is CASSVLANNEQFF.

The CDR3 loop reads CASSPGLEQYF. CDR3 nucleotides: TGTGCCAGCAGCCCGGGACTCGAGCAGTACTTC. The chain employs TRBV6-5 and TRBJ2-7; possible D gene TRBD2, 6 bases. This CDR3 is built from 11 residues. The V end lost 6 bases, the J end lost 6 bases, and 9 bases lay between the germline ends. Germline V gives CDR1 MNHEY, CDR2 SVGAGI.

This chain links TRBV19 with TRBJ1-5; 10 nucleotides line up with TRBD1. The CDR3 is 15 residues long. Trimming removed 7 bases from V and 5 bases from J; junction bases left unmatched: 8. The germline V gene encodes CDR1 LNHDA and CDR2 SQIVND (reference sequence). CDR3: CASTPRTGGYQPQHF. The CDR3 region has the DNA TGTGCCAGTACCCCTCGGACAGGGGGGTATCAGCCCCAGCATTTT.

The CDR3 nucleotides read TGTGCCAGCAGTGTGCCCCAGGGAAGGCACACTGAAGCTTTCTTT. Amino acids: CASSVPQGRHTEAFF. J is TRBJ1-1 and V is TRBV28; TRBD1 is a possible D gene (5 bases). Per germline, CDR1 MDHEN and CDR2 SYDVKM. V was trimmed by 5 bases and J by 3 bases, leaving 16 bases between them. This CDR3 is 15 amino acids long.

The genes are TRBV11-1 and TRBJ2-1; 13 nucleotides match TRBD2. This CDR3 has 15 amino acids. V trimming: 5 bases; J trimming: 7 bases; junction bases outside the gene matches: 5. Per germline, CDR1 SGHAT and CDR2 FQDESV (reference sequence). Here the CDR3 reads CASSGLAGAENEQFF. The DNA for the CDR3 is TGTGCCAGCAGCGGACTAGCGGGAGCAGAAAATGAGCAGTTCTTC.

This rearrangement joins TRBV9 to TRBJ2-1, with a tentative D call TRBD1 (5 bases). Trimming stripped 3 bases from V and 9 bases from J, with 10 bases between. The CDR3 consists of 12 residues. The V gene's germline CDR1 is SGDLS and CDR2 YYNGEE. The CDR3 nucleotides are TGTGCCAGCAGCGGAAGCAGGGCTGAGCAGTTCTTC. It specifies CASSGSRAEQFF.

This clone was detected a few times. V and J are TRBV7-3 and TRBJ2-5, with 8 bases lining up with TRBD2. Germline values: CDR1 SGHTA, CDR2 FQGTGA. This CDR3 region has 15 residues. Losses at the gene ends were 4 bases for V and 5 bases for J; bases not matched to a gene: 9. In DNA form, the CDR3 reads TGTGCCAGCAGCTGGGGAATAGCGGGATCTGAGACCCAGTACTTC. Translated: CASSWGIAGSETQYF. The full variable domain, with the rest looked up from reference TRBV7-3 and TRBJ2-5, is GAGVSQTPSNKVTEKGKYVELRCDPISGHTALYWYRQSLGQGPEFLIYFQGTGAADDSGLPNDRFFAVRPEGSVSTLKIQRTERGDSAVYLCASSWGIAGSETQYFGPGTRLLVL.

CDR3 sequence: CASSFSTSASYEQYF. For the CDR3, the DNA is TGTGCCAGCAGCTTTAGTACTAGCGCTTCCTACGAGCAGTACTTC. The gene calls are TRBV11-2 and TRBJ2-7; 7 nucleotides align to TRBD2. The germline V gene encodes CDR1 SGHAT and CDR2 FQNNGV. Unmatched junction bases numbered 6, after V lost 3 bases and J lost 1 base. This CDR3 contains 15 residues.

The chain has TRBV7-3 and TRBJ2-7; D is undetermined. V lost 5 bases and J lost 5, with 13 bases in between. The germline V gene has CDR1 SGHTA and CDR2 FQGTGA. The CDR3 runs 13 residues. CDR3 bases: TGTGCCAGCAGCCCAAATCACTATCACGAGCAGTACTTC. This sequence encodes CASSPNHYHEQYF. Together with reference TRBV7-3 and TRBJ2-7, the CDR3 gives the full variable domain: GAGVSQTPSNKVTEKGKYVELRCDPISGHTALYWYRQSLGQGPEFLIYFQGTGAADDSGLPNDRFFAVRPEGSVSTLKIQRTERGDSAVYLCASSPNHYHEQYFGPGTRLTVT.

This clone was recorded once. This rearrangement joins TRBV27 to TRBJ2-1; 8 positions agree with TRBD2. Germline V lookup: CDR1 MNHEY, CDR2 SMNVEV (reference sequence). After removal of 4 bases from V and 7 bases from J, the junction contained 15 bases not matched to a gene. The CDR3 length is 17 residues. CDR3 loop: CASSSHTPSGSTNEQFF. Written as DNA, the CDR3 is TGTGCCAGCAGTTCCCACACCCCCAGCGGGAGCACGAATGAGCAGTTCTTC.

The V gene is TRBV28, the J gene TRBJ2-3, with TRBD2 identical over 10 bases. CDR3 length: 14 amino acids. In germline, CDR1 is MDHEN, CDR2 SYDVKM. The trim removed 6 bases at V and 6 bases at J, leaving 6 bases unmatched. The CDR3 bases are TGTGCCAGCAGGGCAGCGGGAGGGTGGGATACGCAGTATTTT. It translates to CASRAAGGWDTQYF.

The rearrangement joins TRBV7-2 to TRBJ2-3; a possible D gene is TRBD1 (5 bases). The CDR3 runs to 14 residues. Germline V gene sequence: CDR1 SGHTA, CDR2 FQGNSA. Trimming cost V 4 bases and J 0 bases, with 8 bases left between them. Written as DNA, the CDR3 is TGTGCCAGCAGCTCAGGGATAAGCACAGATACGCAGTATTTT. It is translated as CASSSGISTDTQYF. The variable domain in full, completed from reference TRBV7-2 and TRBJ2-3, reads GAGVSQSPSNKVTEKGKDVELRCDPISGHTALYWYRQSLGQGLEFLIYFQGNSAPDKSGLPSDRFSAERTGGSVSTLTIQRTQQEDSAVYLCASSSGISTDTQYFGPGTRLTVL.

The chain has TRBV2 and TRBJ2-2; 11 bases match TRBD2. The CDR3 extends over 19 amino acids. The germline CDR1 and CDR2 sequences are SNHLY and FYNNEI. The junction had 9 bases not matched to a gene; V was cut back by 1 base and J by 2 bases. CDR3 protein: CASSEGAASGRSNTGELFF. CDR3 DNA sequence: TGTGCCAGCAGTGAAGGGGCGGCTAGCGGGAGGAGTAACACCGGGGAGCTGTTTTTT. Combining the CDR3 with reference TRBV2 and TRBJ2-2 gives the whole variable domain EPEVTQTPSHQVTQMGQEVILRCVPISNHLYFYWYRQILGQKVEFLVSFYNNEISEKSEIFDDQFSVERPDGSNFTLKIRSTKLEDSAMYFCASSEGAASGRSNTGELFFGEGSRLTVL.

This chain links TRBV6-4 with TRBJ2-1; a weak D match, TRBD2 (5 bases). Trimming shortened V by 0 bases and J by 4 bases, and 10 bases separated the two germline ends. The germline V gene encodes CDR1 MRHNA and CDR2 SNTAGT. This CDR3 spans 15 amino acids. CDR3 sequence reads: CASSDSSGDYNEQFF. CDR3 nucleotide sequence: TGTGCCAGCAGTGACTCGAGCGGCGATTACAATGAGCAGTTCTTC.

V and J are TRBV5-4 and TRBJ2-5; TRBD2 matches at 12 bases. CDR3 length equals 15 residues. CDR1 and CDR2 from the germline V gene are SGHNT and YYREEE (reference sequence). Losses at the gene ends were 3 bases for V and 7 bases for J; bases not matched to a gene: 7. The DNA of the CDR3 is TGTGCCAGCAGCTCTGCATTGACTAGCGGGGGGACCCAGTACTTC. This gives the protein CASSSALTSGGTQYF.